The entry that follows covers one TCR beta chain sequence. Its antigen is unknown. Base quality data are lacking; no much larger clone is found one base away. Using the deep immunoSEQ assay, TCR CDR3 regions were amplified from genomic DNA by multiplex PCR. Extracted genomic DNA from each cell subset was distributed evenly across all wells of several immunoSEQ 96-well plates, and each plate was treated as a replicate. For sorted subsets, 200 to 250 ng of genomic DNA, equivalent to around 31,000 T cell genomes, went into each replicate PCR. The purified libraries were quantified using a Qubit 3.0 fluorometer, sized with a Bioanalyzer 2100, and then quantified again using the KAPA Library Quantification kit. A separate single-read 150-cycle Illumina NextSeq 550 flow cell was used to sequence each immunoSEQ 96-well plate. From the authors' description of their analysis: Because only junctional sequences without quality scores were contained in the immunoSEQ output, filtering matching that applied to full-length reads could not be performed. To assign V/J genes and CDR3, sequences were annotated using PyIR, a Python wrapper for IgBLAST v1.9, with IMGT germline references. Reads were filtered out if the reads had weak V/J assignments (E-value above 1e-6), no CDR3, stop codons, out-of-frame junctions, or ambiguous translated residues. V3J clonotypes were defined as sequences sharing an identical inferred V gene, J gene, and CDR3 amino acid sequence. Percentage overlap between repertoires was computed as shared unique clonotypes divided by the size of the smaller repertoire. Richness of each repertoire was evaluated using RTK rarefaction, the Chao1 estimator, and Recon v2.1 estimates of unobserved clonotypes. For all TCRbeta clonotypes obtained by the gDNA method from several donors, generation probabilities were computed with OLGA. What TCRdb holds here is the immuneACCESS table cut down to in-frame rearrangements. Part of the clones is not present; checked against another copy, under half of the missing clones reflect an unresolved V gene, and the others are unexplained. The V and J calls and clone size come from that table; D and trimming were worked out from the DNA. The sample has 600,000 to 750,000 clones on record, more than 70% of them singletons. The ten most abundant clones make up about 1.8% of the sample.

Healthy HIV-negative adults with no recently reported acute infections or vaccinations were included as donors. Only Caucasian adults living in Nashville, Tennessee, USA were represented among the donors. Magnetic negative selection was used to enrich CD4+ T cells, after which naive cells were positively selected on CD45RA and the negative fraction became the memory subset. After blood collection by leukapheresis, PBMCs were isolated using Ficoll-Histopaque density gradient centrifugation and then cryopreserved in the vapor phase of liquid nitrogen. Analytical flow cytometry was used to check the purity and quantity of every magnetically sorted T cell population. Genomic DNA was isolated from each sorted fraction and quantified by UV absorbance on a Nanodrop 2000c. There are 16 amino acids in the CDR3, from cysteine to phenylalanine inclusive. Of the read, only the CDR3 DNA is kept; its 48 bases are in frame from base 1. Deletion took 2 bases off V and 5 bases off J, with a span of 18 bases between the germline ends. The germline V gene encodes CDR1 WNHNN and CDR2 SYGVQD (reference sequence).

This sample was included in a study of shared clonotypes between healthy human individuals (dated by TCRdb to the early 2020s). As for the study more broadly: A few men and two women, aged 18 to 49 years, made up the cohort. To estimate repertoire size and how much clonotypes are shared between individuals, the study performed deep sequencing of blood TCR repertoires from a few healthy adults. For each donor, three plates each were used for CD4 naive and CD4 memory, two plates were used for CD8 naive, and one plate was used for CD8 memory. Per donor, leukapheresis produced somewhere between about 0.8 and 9 billion PBMCs. Different laboratories and diverse techniques were used to prepare libraries and sequence TCR repertoires, to increase sequencing depth and limit assay-specific biases. Here is what the overall study found, with its caveats: The small number of donors limited the genetic and exposure-history diversity represented. Roughly 5% of naive CD4, 3.5% of naive CD8, 2.3% of memory CD4, and more than 0.35% of memory CD8 clonotypes were shared across several donors. Based on pairwise subsampling, the degree of clonotype sharing among donors was expected to be affected by sequencing depth. Larger estimated clonotype richness was generally found for naive subsets than for memory subsets. Sampling was restricted to blood, and TCR repertoires in tissue are likely to differ from TCR repertoires in blood. Even with the large sequencing depth, rarefaction of the sorted-subset datasets indicated that sequencing was incomplete. Compared with non-shared clonotypes, the clonotypes found in all four sorted-subset donors had higher generation probabilities.

The sequenced sample was memory CD4+ T cells sorted from blood. The sample's cell subset or site, from its label and the paper: CD45RA-negative fraction. The sequence was collected from a woman aged 30 to 39 in good health. The chain couples TRBV10-1 to TRBJ1-1; the D gene is not confidently resolved. The DNA is TGCGCCAGCAGTGAGGGGAACGGCCGGCGACGGACTGAAGCTTTCTTT. Its protein product is CASSEGNGRRRTEAFF.